Detailed here is one T cell receptor beta chain. The antigen remains unidentified. The PCR made use of 60 Vbeta and 13 Jbeta primers. The assay was immunoSEQ multiplex PCR, and TCRdb's table has in-frame clones only and misses some. The data show 200,000 to 250,000 clones, more than 65% seen once. Germline V gives CDR1 SGHAT, CDR2 FQNNGV. V was pared by 6 bases and J by 7 bases, with 5 bases of the junction left unmatched. The CDR3 runs to 12 residues. The data are from a study of cytomegalovirus exposure and HLA in healthy donors. Study details: There were roughly 110 million unique TCR beta sequences, drawn from about 180 million T cells, in an earlier analysis.

Study conclusions and caveats: TCR beta sequences numbering around 15,000 were associated with HLA alleles at 0.05 false discovery rate in a later analysis. The presence/absence work took it that sequencing depth was about the same across donors.

The chain carries TRBV11-2 and TRBJ1-1; 7 bases align to TRBD1. The sequence was obtained from a woman in her twenties or thirties in good health and CMV-seronegative. The sample comprised PBMCs. The CDR3 region is CASRTRDSEAFF. For the CDR3, the DNA is TGTGCCAGCAGGACGAGGGACAGTGAAGCTTTCTTT.